A single sample gave rise to the 20 T cell receptor beta chains below, sequenced in a study of T cells in Graves' hyperthyroidism and ophthalmopathy. The investigators amplified TCR beta CDR3 regions from RNA transcripts. During a first-round RT-PCR of the TCR CDR3, the HTBI primer set was used. TCRdb passed the multiplex PCR reads through MiXCR, listing each CDR3 protein once. The sample includes some 360,000 distinct CDR3 sequences, around 13% seen only once; the top ten take about 10%. The sample consisted of blood. These receptor sequences come from a woman aged 55-75 years with Graves' hyperthyroidism.

This clonotype was counted many times. The rearrangement links TRBV6-6 to TRBJ2-1, with D maybe TRBD1 (5 bases). The CDR3 covers 13 residues. V shed 0 bases and J shed 9 bases, with 9 bases lying between them. Germline loops: CDR1 MNHNY, CDR2 SVGAGI (reference sequence). This CDR3 reads CASSYSGQTEQFF. The CDR3 DNA reads as TGTGCCAGCAGTTACTCGGGGCAGACTGAGCAGTTCTTC.

This clonotype was picked up many times. The rearrangement joins TRBV12-3 or TRBV12-4 to TRBJ1-2, with 7 positions matching TRBD1. V was clipped by 5 bases and J by 5 bases; unmatched bases: 8. CDR3 length equals 14 residues. CDR3 bases: TGTGCCAGCAGTACCGGGACAGCACTTTATGGCTACACCTTC. Translation gives CASSTGTALYGYTF.

This clonotype was counted many times. The chain employs TRBV30 and TRBJ2-5; TRBD2 is a possible D gene (6 bases). V lost 5 bases and J 5 bases, leaving 12 bases between the germline ends. The CDR3 has 12 amino acids. Germline assignment: CDR1 GTSNPN and CDR2 SVGIG (reference sequence). CDR3 coding DNA: TGTGCCTGGGGTGGAGGGTACGAGACCCAGTACTTC. It translates to CAWGGGYETQYF.

This chain links TRBV19 with TRBJ1-1; D is unresolved. This CDR3 spans 14 amino acids. V was cut by 2 bases and J by 1 base, with 8 bases left in between. The germline CDR1 and CDR2 sequences are LNHDA and SQIVND (reference sequence). The CDR3 DNA reads TGTGCCAGTAGTATAAGTCACTCGAACACTGAAGCTTTCTTT. Its protein is CASSISHSNTEAFF.

This clonotype occurred many times. The chain links TRBV6-2 or TRBV6-3 to TRBJ2-7; D gene uncertain. CDR3 length: 13 residues. V dropped 0 bases and J dropped 6 bases, with 9 bases sitting between them. Germline lookup yields CDR1 MNHEY and CDR2 SVGEGT. CDR3 sequence: CASSYSFRAEQYF. The CDR3 DNA reads TGTGCCAGCAGTTACTCGTTCCGGGCCGAGCAGTACTTC.

This clonotype was seen ten or more times. This sequence joins TRBV12-3 or TRBV12-4 and TRBJ1-1, with no clear D. Trimming took 2 bases from V and 4 from J, leaving 20 bases between them. The CDR3 has 17 amino acids. This CDR3 is CASSLRRGPTVSTEAFF. The CDR3 coding sequence is TGTGCCAGCAGTTTAAGAAGAGGGCCAACAGTGAGCACTGAAGCTTTCTTT.

This clonotype has a handful of counts. The chain recombines TRBV24-1 with TRBJ2-1; 12 bases map to TRBD2. Trimming removed 5 bases from V and 5 bases from J; junction bases left unmatched: 15. CDR3 length equals 19 residues. Germline CDR1 is KGHDR and CDR2 is SFDVKD. CDR3 residues: CATSGKNSLWTSGDNEQFF. The CDR3, as DNA: TGTGCCACCAGTGGAAAAAATTCGCTCTGGACTAGCGGGGACAATGAGCAGTTCTTC.

This clonotype was picked up many times. The chain employs TRBV3-1 and TRBJ1-1; no clear D gene. This CDR3 is 14 amino acids long. V was shortened by 4 bases and J by 3 bases, with 12 bases between the two germline ends. Germline V gene lookup returns CDR1 LGHDT and CDR2 YNNKEL (reference sequence). CDR3 amino acids: CASSREIADTEAFF. The DNA of the CDR3 is TGTGCCAGCAGCCGAGAGATCGCAGACACTGAAGCTTTCTTT. The whole variable domain, remainder taken from reference TRBV3-1 and TRBJ1-1, is DTAVSQTPKYLVTQMGNDKSIKCEQNLGHDTMYWYKQDSKKFLKIMFSYNNKELIINETVPNRFSPKSPDKAHLNLHINSLELGDSAVYFCASSREIADTEAFFGQGTRLTVV.

This clonotype has ten or more counts. V and J are TRBV30 and TRBJ1-1; D is unresolved. In germline, CDR1 is GTSNPN, CDR2 SVGIG (reference sequence). The CDR3 totals 13 residues. With 2 bases removed from V and 3 bases from J, the gap between germline ends came to 10 bases. The CDR3 loop reads CAWSPSAHTEAFF. The CDR3 DNA reads TGTGCCTGGAGTCCGTCAGCCCACACTGAAGCTTTCTTT.

In its sample, this clonotype was seen a few times. The V call is TRBV20-1, the J call TRBJ1-2; 7 bases match TRBD1. The CDR3 runs to 14 residues. V lost 6 bases, J lost 5 bases, and 12 bases stayed unmatched. Germline CDR1 is DFQATT and CDR2 is SNEGSKA (reference sequence). The CDR3 reads CSAKRREGAYGYTF. The CDR3 bases are TGCAGTGCCAAAAGGAGGGAGGGGGCATATGGCTACACCTTC.

This clonotype was counted between two and nine times. CDR3 region: CASSRLAGGYTGELFF. The CDR3 bases are TGCGCCAGCAGCCGTTTAGCGGGAGGGTACACCGGGGAGCTGTTTTTT. The gene calls are TRBV4-1 and TRBJ2-2; TRBD2 matches 11 bases. CDR3 length: 16 residues. Losses at the gene ends were 4 bases for V and 3 bases for J; bases not matched to a gene: 4. CDR1 MGHRA and CDR2 YSYEKL come from the germline V gene.

This clonotype was detected ten times or more. The chain couples TRBV20-1 to TRBJ2-7; TRBD2 might be the D (5 bases). The ends were cut back, 1 base at V and 2 bases at J, with 21 bases in the middle. The CDR3 contains 17 residues. CDR1 is DFQATT, CDR2 SNEGSKA, per germline (reference sequence). CDR3 nucleotide sequence: TGCAGTGCTAGAGGCGGGTGGGGAGACACGAACCCCTACGAGCAGTACTTC. It codes for CSARGGWGDTNPYEQYF.

This clonotype was found a few times. The chain recombines TRBV7-9 with TRBJ2-1, with D possibly TRBD1 on 5 matching bases. The CDR3 has 12 amino acids. The V end lost 4 bases, the J end lost 13 bases, and 14 bases lay between the germline ends. From germline, CDR1 is SEHNR and CDR2 FQNEAQ (reference sequence). This CDR3 is CASSSGWGTQFF. The CDR3, as DNA: TGTGCCAGCAGCTCTGGCTGGGGCACACAGTTCTTC.

This clonotype was observed at least ten times. The rearrangement joins TRBV4-2 to TRBJ1-2, with a tentative D call TRBD1 (5 bases). The length of the CDR3 is 16 residues. V was shortened by 2 bases and J by 2 bases, with 15 bases between the two germline ends. Germline V gene data show CDR1 as LGHNA and CDR2 as YNFKEQ. The CDR3 nucleotides are TGTGCCAGCAGCCAATATCGAGGGGTGTCGAACTATGGCTACACCTTC. Protein product: CASSQYRGVSNYGYTF.

The gene calls are TRBV27 and TRBJ2-1, with unresolved D. There are 13 residues in the CDR3. Trimming removed 3 bases at V and 7 bases at J, with 10 bases between. Germline V CDR1 and CDR2: MNHEY, SMNVEV (reference sequence). CDR3 coding DNA: TGTGCCAGCAGTTTTCAGTTCCGAAATGAGCAGTTCTTC. This gives the protein CASSFQFRNEQFF.

This clonotype was observed a few times. One end of the junction does not line up with germline, which may come from a read error. The rearrangement links TRBV2 to TRBJ2-7; the match to TRBD2 covers 7 bases. CDR1 and CDR2 (germline): SNHLY, FYNNEI. The CDR3 is 17 residues long. The CDR3 loop is CASSGPATSFSSYGQYF. CDR3 in DNA: TGTGCCAGCAGTGGACCCGCGACTAGCTTTAGCTCCTACGGGCAGTACTTC.

V usage is TRBV18 and J usage is TRBJ1-3, with a tentative D call TRBD1 (5 bases). There are 15 residues in the CDR3. The germline V gene encodes CDR1 KGHSH and CDR2 LQKENI. The V gene lost 6 bases and the J gene lost 0 bases, with 12 bases spanning the gap. The CDR3 sequence is CASSQQESSGNTIYF. The CDR3 DNA reads as TGTGCCAGCTCCCAACAGGAGAGCTCTGGAAACACCATATATTTT.

This clonotype has a count of ten or more. V usage is TRBV12-3 or TRBV12-4 and J usage is TRBJ2-7; 10 bases map to TRBD2. The CDR3 is made up of 15 amino acids. Trimming removed 3 bases from V and 3 bases from J; junction bases left unmatched: 5. The CDR3 DNA sequence: TGTGCCAGCAGTTTGACAGCGGGAGGGTTCTACGAGCAGTACTTC. Translating it yields CASSLTAGGFYEQYF.

The table lists this clonotype with many counts. The genes are TRBV20-1 and TRBJ2-3; D unclear. The length of the CDR3 is 13 residues. CDR1 and CDR2 (germline): DFQATT, SNEGSKA (reference sequence). Trimming removed 3 bases from V and 0 bases from J, with 7 bases in between. CDR3 nucleotide sequence: TGCAGTGCTAGTCCCGGGAGCACAGATACGCAGTATTTT. This codes for CSASPGSTDTQYF.

This clonotype was detected ten times or more. V and J are TRBV11-2 and TRBJ1-4; D remains ambiguous. V was trimmed by 5 bases and J by 8 bases, leaving 15 bases between them. Germline assignment: CDR1 SGHAT and CDR2 FQNNGV. This CDR3 is 14 amino acids long. The chain's CDR3 is CASSLRGRSEKLFF. In DNA, the CDR3 is TGTGCCAGCAGCCTCCGAGGGCGTTCGGAAAAACTGTTTTTT.